This record looks at one T cell receptor beta chain sequence and its context. The sample originates from a study of memory CD4+ T cells and cytomegalovirus serostatus. Clones were sequenced by immunoSEQ multiplex PCR, and TCRdb holds only the in-frame ones, with some missing. The sample has 25,000 or so clones; around 76% are singletons. The sort gate was single viable CD3+CD4+CD8-CD45RO+ cells for memory CD4+ T cells. Germline lookup yields CDR1 SGHRS and CDR2 YFSETQ. Trimming took off 1 base at V and 3 bases at J, with 16 bases between the two ends. There are 16 residues in the CDR3. This clonotype originated in an adult in good health and CMV-seronegative. The rearrangement uses TRBV5-1 and TRBJ1-1, with no clear D. The source material was memory CD4+ T cells from blood. CDR3 protein: CASSLKTSGWDTEAFF. DNA of the CDR3: TGCGCCAGCAGCTTGAAGACATCTGGTTGGGACACTGAAGCTTTCTTT. Using reference TRBV5-1 and TRBJ1-1 for the parts outside the CDR3, the full variable domain is KAGVTQTPRYLIKTRGQQVTLSCSPISGHRSVSWYQQTPGQGLQFLFEYFSETQRNKGNFPGRFSGRQFSNSRSEMNVSTLELGDSALYLCASSLKTSGWDTEAFFGQGTRLTVV.